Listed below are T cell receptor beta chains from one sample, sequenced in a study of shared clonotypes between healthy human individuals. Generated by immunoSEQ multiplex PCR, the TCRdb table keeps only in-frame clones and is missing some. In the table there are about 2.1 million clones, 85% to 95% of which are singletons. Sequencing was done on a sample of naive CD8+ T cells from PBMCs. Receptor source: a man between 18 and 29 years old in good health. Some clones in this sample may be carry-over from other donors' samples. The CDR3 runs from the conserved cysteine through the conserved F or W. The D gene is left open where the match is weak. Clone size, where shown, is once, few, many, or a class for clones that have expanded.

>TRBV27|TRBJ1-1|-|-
CASSLSQGRTEAFF
TGTGCCAGCAGTTTATCGCAGGGGAGGACTGAAGCTTTCTTT
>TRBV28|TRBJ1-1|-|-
CASSPQGEGGTEAFF
TGTGCCAGCAGTCCCCAGGGTGAGGGTGGCACTGAAGCTTTCTTT
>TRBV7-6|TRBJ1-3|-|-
CASSLAGYGSGNTIYF
TGTGCCAGCAGCTTAGCAGGGTACGGCTCTGGAAACACCATATATTTT
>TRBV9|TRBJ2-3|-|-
CASSAETGWVDTQYF
TGTGCCAGCAGCGCCGAAACAGGGTGGGTAGATACGCAGTATTTT
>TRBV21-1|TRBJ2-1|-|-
CASSSLGAGGSREQFF
TGTGCCAGCAGTTCCCTGGGGGCGGGAGGGTCCCGTGAGCAGTTCTTC
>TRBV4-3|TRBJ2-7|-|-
CASSQSRRGGYEQYF
TGCGCCAGCAGCCAAAGCAGAAGGGGCGGGTACGAGCAGTACTTC
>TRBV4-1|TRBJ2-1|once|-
CASSPLSGEQFF
TGCGCCAGCAGCCCCTTGTCGGGGGAGCAGTTCTTC
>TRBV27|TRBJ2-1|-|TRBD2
CASSPPREHNEQFF
TGTGCCAGCAGTCCCCCGCGGGAGCACAATGAGCAGTTCTTC
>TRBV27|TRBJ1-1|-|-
CASSFLPLNTEAFF
TGTGCCAGCAGTTTCCTTCCACTGAACACTGAAGCTTTCTTT
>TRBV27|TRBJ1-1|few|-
CASSLRGTTEAFF
TGTGCCAGCAGTTTAAGAGGGACCACTGAAGCTTTCTTT
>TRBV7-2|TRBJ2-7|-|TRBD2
CASSLVWASGNYEQYF
TGTGCCAGCAGCTTAGTCTGGGCTAGCGGGAACTACGAGCAGTACTTC
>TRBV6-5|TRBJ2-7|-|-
CASSYRSAEYEQYF
TGTGCCAGCAGTTACAGGTCGGCCGAATACGAGCAGTACTTC
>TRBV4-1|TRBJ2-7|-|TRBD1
CASSQKPGQGVYEQYF
TGCGCCAGCAGCCAGAAACCGGGACAGGGTGTCTACGAGCAGTACTTC
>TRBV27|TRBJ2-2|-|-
CASSSLSVGGITGELFF
TGTGCCAGCAGTTCACTCTCTGTCGGAGGTATCACCGGGGAGCTGTTTTTT
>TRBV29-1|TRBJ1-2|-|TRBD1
CSVDATGVDPYGYTF
TGCAGCGTTGACGCAACAGGGGTGGACCCCTATGGCTACACCTTC
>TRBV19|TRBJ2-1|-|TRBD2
CASKERENLVNEQFF
TGTGCCAGTAAAGAGCGGGAGAATTTAGTCAATGAGCAGTTCTTC
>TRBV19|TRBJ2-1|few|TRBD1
CARRQGAYNEQFF
TGTGCCAGGAGACAGGGGGCCTACAATGAGCAGTTCTTC
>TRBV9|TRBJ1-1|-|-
CASSSSRASARDTEAFF
TGTGCCAGCAGCTCCTCTCGGGCCTCAGCCAGGGACACTGAAGCTTTCTTT
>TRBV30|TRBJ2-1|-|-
CAWARNEQFF
TGTGCCTGGGCCAGGAATGAGCAGTTCTTC
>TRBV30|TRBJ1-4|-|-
CAWSGGGINEKLFF
TGTGCCTGGAGTGGAGGCGGAATTAATGAAAAACTGTTTTTT
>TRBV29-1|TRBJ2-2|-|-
CSVVAGTGELFF
TGCAGCGTTGTTGCGGGGACCGGGGAGCTGTTTTTT
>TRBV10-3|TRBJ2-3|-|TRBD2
CAISERLAGGKDTQYF
TGTGCCATCAGTGAGAGGCTAGCGGGAGGGAAGGATACGCAGTATTTT
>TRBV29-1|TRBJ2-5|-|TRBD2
CSVRGGDDQETQYF
TGCAGCGTGAGGGGAGGGGACGACCAAGAGACCCAGTACTTC
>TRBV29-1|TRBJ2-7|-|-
CSVEFYRAGAYEQYF
TGCAGCGTTGAATTTTACAGGGCGGGTGCCTACGAGCAGTACTTC
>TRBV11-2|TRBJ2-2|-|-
CASSLTVGELFF
TGTGCCAGCAGCCTGACTGTCGGGGAGCTGTTTTTT
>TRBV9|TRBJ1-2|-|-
CASSVGGGYGYTF
TGTGCCAGCAGCGTAGGGGGAGGCTATGGCTACACCTTC
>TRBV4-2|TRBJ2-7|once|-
CASSQEWHSLSHEQYF
TGTGCCAGCAGCCAAGAGTGGCACAGTCTCTCGCACGAGCAGTACTTC
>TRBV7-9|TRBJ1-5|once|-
CASSLGRGQGPFGQPQHF
TGTGCCAGCAGCTTAGGGCGGGGGCAGGGGCCCTTCGGGCAGCCCCAGCATTTT
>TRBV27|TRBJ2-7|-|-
CASSLFLASEQYF
TGTGCCAGCAGTTTATTCCTCGCCAGCGAGCAGTACTTC
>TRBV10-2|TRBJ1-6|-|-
CASSVGSLSPLHF
TGCGCCAGCAGTGTGGGCAGTCTTTCACCCCTCCACTTT
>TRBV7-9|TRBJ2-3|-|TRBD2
CASSQMTSGVQDTQYF
TGTGCCAGCAGTCAGATGACTAGCGGGGTACAGGATACGCAGTATTTT
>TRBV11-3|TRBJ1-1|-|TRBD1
CASSLHLQGVGTEAFF
TGTGCCAGCAGCTTACACCTCCAGGGGGTGGGCACTGAAGCTTTCTTT
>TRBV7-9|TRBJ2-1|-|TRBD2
CASSLSLASGFTYNEQFF
TGTGCCAGCAGCTTGTCATTAGCTAGCGGGTTCACCTACAATGAGCAGTTCTTC
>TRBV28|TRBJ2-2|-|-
CASSSPRERWGGELFF
TGTGCCAGCAGTTCCCCCAGAGAGAGATGGGGCGGGGAGCTGTTTTTT
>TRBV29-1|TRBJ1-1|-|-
CSVEDQWGVNTEAFF
TGCAGCGTTGAAGATCAATGGGGTGTGAACACTGAAGCTTTCTTT
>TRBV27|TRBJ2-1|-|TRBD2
CASSERGSYNEQFF
TGTGCCAGCAGTGAGCGGGGCTCCTACAATGAGCAGTTCTTC